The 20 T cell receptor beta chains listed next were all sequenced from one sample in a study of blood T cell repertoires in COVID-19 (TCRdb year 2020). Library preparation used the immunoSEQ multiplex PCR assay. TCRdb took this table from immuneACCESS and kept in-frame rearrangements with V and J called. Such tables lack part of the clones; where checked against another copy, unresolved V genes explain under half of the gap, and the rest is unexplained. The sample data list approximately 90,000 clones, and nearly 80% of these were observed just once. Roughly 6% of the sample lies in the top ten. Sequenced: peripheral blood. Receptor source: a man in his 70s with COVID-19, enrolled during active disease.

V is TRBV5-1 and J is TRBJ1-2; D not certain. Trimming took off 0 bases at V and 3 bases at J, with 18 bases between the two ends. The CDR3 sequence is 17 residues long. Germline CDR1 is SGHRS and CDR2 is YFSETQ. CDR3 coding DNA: TGCGCCAGCAGCTTGGCCACCCCTGGAGCGGCGGACTATGGCTACACCTTC. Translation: CASSLATPGAADYGYTF. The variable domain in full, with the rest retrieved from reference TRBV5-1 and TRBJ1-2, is KAGVTQTPRYLIKTRGQQVTLSCSPISGHRSVSWYQQTPGQGLQFLFEYFSETQRNKGNFPGRFSGRQFSNSRSEMNVSTLELGDSALYLCASSLATPGAADYGYTFGSGTRLTVV.

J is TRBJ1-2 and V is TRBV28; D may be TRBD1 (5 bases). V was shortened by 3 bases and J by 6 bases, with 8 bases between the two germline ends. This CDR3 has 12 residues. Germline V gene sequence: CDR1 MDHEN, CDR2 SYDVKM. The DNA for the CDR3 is TGTGCCAGCAGTTTCAGGGAGGATGGCTACACCTTC. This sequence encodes CASSFREDGYTF.

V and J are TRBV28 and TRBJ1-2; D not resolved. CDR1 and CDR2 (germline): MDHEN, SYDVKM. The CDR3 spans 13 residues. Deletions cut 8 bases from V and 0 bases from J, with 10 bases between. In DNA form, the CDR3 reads TGTGCCAGCCTAAGAAACGCTAACTATGGCTACACCTTC. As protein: CASLRNANYGYTF.

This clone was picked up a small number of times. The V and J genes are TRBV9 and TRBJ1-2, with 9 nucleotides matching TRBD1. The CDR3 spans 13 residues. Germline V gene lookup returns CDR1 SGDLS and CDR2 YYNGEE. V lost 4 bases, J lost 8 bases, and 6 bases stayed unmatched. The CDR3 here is CASSSTGGRGYTF. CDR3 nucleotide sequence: TGTGCCAGCAGCTCTACAGGGGGCAGGGGCTACACCTTC. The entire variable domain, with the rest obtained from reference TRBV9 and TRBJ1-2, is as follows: DSGVTQTPKHLITATGQRVTLRCSPRSGDLSVYWYQQSLDQGLQFLIQYYNGEERAKGNILERFSAQQFPDLHSELNLSSLELGDSALYFCASSSTGGRGYTFGSGTRLTVV.

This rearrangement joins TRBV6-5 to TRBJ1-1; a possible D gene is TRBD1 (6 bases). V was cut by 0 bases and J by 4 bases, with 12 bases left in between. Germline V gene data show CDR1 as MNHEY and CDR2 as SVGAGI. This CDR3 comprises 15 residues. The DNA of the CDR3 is TGTGCCAGCAGTTACTCGACAGGTATGAGCACTGAAGCTTTCTTT. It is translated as CASSYSTGMSTEAFF.

The CDR3 DNA reads TGTGCCAGCAGCCCCAACAGGGACGAGCAGTACTTC. Amino acids: CASSPNRDEQYF. The chain is built from TRBV11-2 and TRBJ2-7; possible D gene TRBD1, 6 bases. The V end was cut by 5 bases, the J end by 5 bases, with 10 bases between. The CDR3 is made up of 12 amino acids. Germline lookup yields CDR1 SGHAT and CDR2 FQNNGV.

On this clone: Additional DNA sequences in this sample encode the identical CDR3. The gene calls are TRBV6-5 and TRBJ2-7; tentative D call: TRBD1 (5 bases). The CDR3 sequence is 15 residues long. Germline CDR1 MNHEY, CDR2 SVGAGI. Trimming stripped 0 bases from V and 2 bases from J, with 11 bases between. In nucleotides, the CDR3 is TGTGCCAGCAGTTACTCGGGCCAGGGAACCTACGAGCAGTACTTC. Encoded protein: CASSYSGQGTYEQYF.

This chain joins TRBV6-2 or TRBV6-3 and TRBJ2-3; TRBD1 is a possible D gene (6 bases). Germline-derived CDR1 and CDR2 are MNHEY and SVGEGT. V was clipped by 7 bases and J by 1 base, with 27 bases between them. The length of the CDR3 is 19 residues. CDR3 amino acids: CASTYSSMFRAGGTDTQYF. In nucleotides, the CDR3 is TGTGCCAGCACCTACTCGTCGATGTTTCGGGCAGGGGGCACAGATACGCAGTATTTT.

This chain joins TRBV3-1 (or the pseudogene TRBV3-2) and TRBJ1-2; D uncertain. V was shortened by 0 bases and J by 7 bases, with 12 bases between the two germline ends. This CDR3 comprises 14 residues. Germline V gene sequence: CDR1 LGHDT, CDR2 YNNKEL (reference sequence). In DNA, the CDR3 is TGTGCCAGCAGCCAAGATAGAGCTTCGGGTGGCTACACCTTC. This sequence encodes CASSQDRASGGYTF.

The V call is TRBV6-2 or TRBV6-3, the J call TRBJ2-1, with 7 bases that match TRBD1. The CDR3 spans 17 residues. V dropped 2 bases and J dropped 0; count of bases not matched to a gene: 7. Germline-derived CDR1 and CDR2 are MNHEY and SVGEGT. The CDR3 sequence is CASSYGLEGASYNEQFF. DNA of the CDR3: TGTGCCAGCAGTTACGGACTTGAGGGGGCCTCCTACAATGAGCAGTTCTTC.

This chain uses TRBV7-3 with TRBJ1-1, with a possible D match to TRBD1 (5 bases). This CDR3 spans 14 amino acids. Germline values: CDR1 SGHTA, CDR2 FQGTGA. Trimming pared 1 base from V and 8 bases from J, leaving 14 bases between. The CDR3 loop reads CASSLNGQGQEAFF. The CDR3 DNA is TGTGCCAGCAGCTTAAACGGGCAGGGCCAGGAAGCTTTCTTT.

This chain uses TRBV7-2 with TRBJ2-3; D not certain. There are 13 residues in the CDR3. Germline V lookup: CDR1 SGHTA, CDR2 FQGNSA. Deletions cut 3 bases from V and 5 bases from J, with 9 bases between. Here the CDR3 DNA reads TGTGCCAGCAGCTTTTTGTTTAGAGATACGCAGTATTTT. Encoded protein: CASSFLFRDTQYF.

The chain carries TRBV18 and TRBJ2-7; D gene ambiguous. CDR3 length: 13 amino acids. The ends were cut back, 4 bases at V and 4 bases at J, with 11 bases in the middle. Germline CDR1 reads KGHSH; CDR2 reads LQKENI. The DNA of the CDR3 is TGTGCCAGCTCACAAGGCCCGGGTTACGAGCAGTACTTC. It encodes CASSQGPGYEQYF.

This chain's CDR3 is CASEPGQSYEQYF. CDR3 nucleotide sequence: TGTGCCAGCGAACCGGGACAGTCCTACGAGCAGTACTTC. The J gene is TRBJ2-7, the V gene TRBV6-5; 7 nucleotides line up with TRBD1. J gave up 1 base and V 8 bases, and 5 bases lay outside the gene matches. Looked up from germline, CDR1 is MNHEY and CDR2 is SVGAGI. The CDR3 consists of 13 residues.

The CDR3 nucleotides read TGTGCCTCCTCGGGACAGCCGAACACTGAAGCTTTCTTT. Translated, it gives CASSGQPNTEAFF. The chain employs TRBV7-6 and TRBJ1-1, with 7 nucleotides matching TRBD1. Germline V CDR1 and CDR2: SGHVS, FNYEAQ. J lost 1 base, V lost 11 bases, and 7 bases had no gene match. The CDR3 length is 13 residues.

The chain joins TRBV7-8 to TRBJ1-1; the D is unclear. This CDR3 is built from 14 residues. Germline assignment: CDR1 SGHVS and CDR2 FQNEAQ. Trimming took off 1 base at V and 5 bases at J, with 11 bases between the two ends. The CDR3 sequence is CASSLEEGWTEAFF. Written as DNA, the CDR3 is TGTGCCAGCAGCTTAGAGGAGGGTTGGACTGAAGCTTTCTTT.

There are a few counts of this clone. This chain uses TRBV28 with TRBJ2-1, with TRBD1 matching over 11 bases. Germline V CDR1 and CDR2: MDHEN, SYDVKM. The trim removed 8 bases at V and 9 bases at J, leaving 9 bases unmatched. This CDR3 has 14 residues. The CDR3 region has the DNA TGTGCCAGCCGGGACAGGGGGAGCAGCGCTGAGCAGTTCTTC. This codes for CASRDRGSSAEQFF.

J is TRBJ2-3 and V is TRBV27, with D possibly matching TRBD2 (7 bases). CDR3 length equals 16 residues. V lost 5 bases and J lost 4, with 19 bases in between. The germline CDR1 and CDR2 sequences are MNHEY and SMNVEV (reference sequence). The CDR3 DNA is TGTGCCAGCAGTATGCGGTGGGGCGGGGGCCCAGATACGCAGTATTTT. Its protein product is CASSMRWGGGPDTQYF.

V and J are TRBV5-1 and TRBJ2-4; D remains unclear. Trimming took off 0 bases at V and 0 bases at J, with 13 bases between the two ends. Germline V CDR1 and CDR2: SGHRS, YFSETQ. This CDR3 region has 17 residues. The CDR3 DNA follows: TGCGCCAGCAGCTTGGGTTGGAGCGTGGTAGCCAAAAACATTCAGTACTTC. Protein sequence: CASSLGWSVVAKNIQYF.

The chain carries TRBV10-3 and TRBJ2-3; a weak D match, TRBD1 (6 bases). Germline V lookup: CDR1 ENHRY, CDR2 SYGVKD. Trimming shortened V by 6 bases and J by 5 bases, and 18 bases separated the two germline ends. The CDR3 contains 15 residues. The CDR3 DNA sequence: TGTGCCATCAGGGACGGACAGTACGGTGGAGATACGCAGTATTTT. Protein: CAIRDGQYGGDTQYF.